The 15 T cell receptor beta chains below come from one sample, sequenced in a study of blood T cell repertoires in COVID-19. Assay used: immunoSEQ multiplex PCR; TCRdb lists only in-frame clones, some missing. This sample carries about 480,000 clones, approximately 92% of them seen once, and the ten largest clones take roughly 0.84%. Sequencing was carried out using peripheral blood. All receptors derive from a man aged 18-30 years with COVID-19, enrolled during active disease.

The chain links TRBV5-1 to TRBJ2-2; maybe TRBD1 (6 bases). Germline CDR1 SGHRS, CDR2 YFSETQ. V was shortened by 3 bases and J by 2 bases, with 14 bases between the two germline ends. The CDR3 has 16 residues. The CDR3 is CASSSWTAVNTGELFF. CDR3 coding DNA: TGCGCCAGCAGCTCCTGGACAGCCGTAAACACCGGGGAGCTGTTTTTT.

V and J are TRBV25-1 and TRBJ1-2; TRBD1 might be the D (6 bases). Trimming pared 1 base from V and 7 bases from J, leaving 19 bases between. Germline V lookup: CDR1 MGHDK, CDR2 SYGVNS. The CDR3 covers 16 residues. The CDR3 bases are TGTGCCAGCAGTGAATTCACGCCGGGGGGCTACGGTGGCTACACCTTC. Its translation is CASSEFTPGGYGGYTF.

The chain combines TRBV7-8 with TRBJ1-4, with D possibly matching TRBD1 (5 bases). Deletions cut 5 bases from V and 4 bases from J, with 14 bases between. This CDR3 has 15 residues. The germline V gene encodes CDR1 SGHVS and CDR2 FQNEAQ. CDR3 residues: CASSLRGSLNEKLFF. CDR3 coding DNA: TGTGCCAGCAGCCTTCGGGGGTCCCTTAATGAAAAACTGTTTTTT.

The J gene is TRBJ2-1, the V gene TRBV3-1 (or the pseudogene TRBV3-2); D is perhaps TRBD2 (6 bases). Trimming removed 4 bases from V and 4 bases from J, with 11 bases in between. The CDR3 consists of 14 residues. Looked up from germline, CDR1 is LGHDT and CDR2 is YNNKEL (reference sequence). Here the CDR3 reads CASSPRAGYNEQFF. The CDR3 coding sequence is TGTGCCAGCAGCCCCAGGGCGGGATACAATGAGCAGTTCTTC.

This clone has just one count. The CDR3 protein is CASSLERIQETQYF. DNA of the CDR3: TGTGCCAGCAGCTTAGAGCGGATCCAAGAGACCCAGTACTTC. This chain joins TRBV11-2 and TRBJ2-5; no clear D. Germline-derived CDR1 and CDR2 are SGHAT and FQNNGV. The length of the CDR3 is 14 residues. Deletions cut 0 bases from V and 1 base from J, with 6 bases between.

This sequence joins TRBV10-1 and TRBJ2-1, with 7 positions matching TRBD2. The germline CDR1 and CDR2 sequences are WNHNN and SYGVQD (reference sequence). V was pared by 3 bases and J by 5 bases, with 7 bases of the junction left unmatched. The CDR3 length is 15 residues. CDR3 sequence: CASSEVRGINNEQFF. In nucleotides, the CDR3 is TGCGCCAGCAGTGAAGTGCGGGGGATTAACAATGAGCAGTTCTTC.

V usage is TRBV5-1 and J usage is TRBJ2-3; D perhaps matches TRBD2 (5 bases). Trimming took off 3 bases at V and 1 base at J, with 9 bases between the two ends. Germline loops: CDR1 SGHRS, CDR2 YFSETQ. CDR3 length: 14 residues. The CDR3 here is CASSSGYGTDTQYF. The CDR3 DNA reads TGCGCCAGCAGCTCGGGGTACGGCACAGATACGCAGTATTTT.

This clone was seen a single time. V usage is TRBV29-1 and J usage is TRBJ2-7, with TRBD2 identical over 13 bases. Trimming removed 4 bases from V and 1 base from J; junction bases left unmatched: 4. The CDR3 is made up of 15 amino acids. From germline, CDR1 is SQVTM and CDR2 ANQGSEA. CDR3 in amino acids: CSVGRGLAGSYEQYF. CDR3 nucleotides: TGCAGCGTTGGACGGGGACTAGCGGGGTCCTACGAGCAGTACTTC.

In DNA form, the CDR3 reads TGTGCCAGCAGCTCGCCGACAGGGGCGGATAATTCACCCCTCCACTTT. This encodes CASSSPTGADNSPLHF. This chain links TRBV7-9 with TRBJ1-6, with 8 bases that match TRBD1. Germline CDR1 is SEHNR and CDR2 is FQNEAQ (reference sequence). The CDR3 extends over 16 amino acids. V lost 4 bases to trimming and J lost 5 bases; unmatched junction nucleotides: 7.

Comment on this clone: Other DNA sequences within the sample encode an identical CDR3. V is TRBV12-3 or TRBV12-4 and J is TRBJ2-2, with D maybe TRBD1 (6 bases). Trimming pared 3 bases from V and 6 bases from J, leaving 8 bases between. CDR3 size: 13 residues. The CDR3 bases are TGTGCCAGCAGTTTGTCAGGGGCCGGGGAGCTGTTTTTT. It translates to CASSLSGAGELFF.

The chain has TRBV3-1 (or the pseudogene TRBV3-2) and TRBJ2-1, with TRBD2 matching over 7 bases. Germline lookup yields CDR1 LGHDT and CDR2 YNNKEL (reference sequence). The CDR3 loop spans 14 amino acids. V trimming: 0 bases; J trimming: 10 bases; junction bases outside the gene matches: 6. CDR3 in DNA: TGTGCCAGCAGCCAAGACCTCACTAGCGCAGAGCAGTTCTTC. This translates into CASSQDLTSAEQFF.

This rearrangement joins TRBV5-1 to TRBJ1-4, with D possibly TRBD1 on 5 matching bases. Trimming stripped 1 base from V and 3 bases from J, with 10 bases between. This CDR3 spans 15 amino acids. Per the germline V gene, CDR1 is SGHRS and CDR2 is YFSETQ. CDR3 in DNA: TGCGCCAGCAGCTTGTCTTTAGGGGCTAATGAAAAACTGTTTTTT. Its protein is CASSLSLGANEKLFF.

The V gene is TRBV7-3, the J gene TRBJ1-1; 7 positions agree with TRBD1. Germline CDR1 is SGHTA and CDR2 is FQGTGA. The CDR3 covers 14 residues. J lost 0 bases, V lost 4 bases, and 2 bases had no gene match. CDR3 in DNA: TGTGCCAGCAGCTCGGGACAGCTGAACACTGAAGCTTTCTTT. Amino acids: CASSSGQLNTEAFF. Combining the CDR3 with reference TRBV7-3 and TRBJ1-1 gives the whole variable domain GAGVSQTPSNKVTEKGKYVELRCDPISGHTALYWYRQSLGQGPEFLIYFQGTGAADDSGLPNDRFFAVRPEGSVSTLKIQRTERGDSAVYLCASSSGQLNTEAFFGQGTRLTVV.

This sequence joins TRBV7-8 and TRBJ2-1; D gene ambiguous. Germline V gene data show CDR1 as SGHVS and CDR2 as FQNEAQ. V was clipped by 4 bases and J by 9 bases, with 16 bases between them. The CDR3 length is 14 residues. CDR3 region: CASSSRRGGREQFF. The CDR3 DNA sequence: TGTGCCAGCAGCTCTAGGCGCGGTGGTCGTGAGCAGTTCTTC.

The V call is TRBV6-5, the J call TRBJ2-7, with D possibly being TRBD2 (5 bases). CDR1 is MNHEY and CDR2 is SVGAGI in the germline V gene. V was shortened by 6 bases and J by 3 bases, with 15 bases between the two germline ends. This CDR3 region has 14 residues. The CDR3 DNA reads TGTGCCAGCAGACCCGGCCGGGGTTTCTACGAGCAGTACTTC. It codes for CASRPGRGFYEQYF.